These T cell receptor beta chains were read from a single sample in a study of circulating and synovial CD4+ cells in juvenile arthritis. Profiled with immunoSEQ multiplex PCR; TCRdb holds only in-frame clones, not every one. The sample has approximately 36,000 clones, roughly 94% seen once. The sequencing input was CD4+ T cells from blood. The origin of the receptors is a human donor with juvenile idiopathic arthritis. The CDR3 runs from the conserved cysteine through the conserved F or W. D genes are given only for firm matches. Size is stated for part of the rows, as once, few or many counts, or as a class when the clone is expanded.

d_call clone_size j_call v_call cdr3_nt cdr3_aa
NA few TRBJ2-7 TRBV5-1 TGCGCCAGCACCTCGGGTCCCGGGGCCTACGAGCAGTACTTC CASTSGPGAYEQYF
TRBD1 NA TRBJ1-4 TRBV7-2 TGTGCCAGCAGCTCCAGGCAGGGGGCAGGGGAAAAACTGTTTTTT CASSSRQGAGEKLFF
NA NA TRBJ1-6 TRBV30 TGTGCCTGGGAGACAGATTATAATTCCCCCCTCCACTTT CAWETDYNSPLHF
NA NA TRBJ2-3 TRBV7-8 TGTGCCAGCAGATCCGTGTCGGGGACTAGCACAGATACGCAGTATTTT CASRSVSGTSTDTQYF
TRBD1 once TRBJ1-1 TRBV7-3 TGTGCCAGCAGCTCAGGGGGTGAAGCTTTCTTT CASSSGGEAFF
TRBD2 NA TRBJ2-7 TRBV10-3 TGTGCCATCAGTGAGTACGTCCTAGCGGGAGGCGAGCAGTACTTC CAISEYVLAGGEQYF
NA NA TRBJ2-3 TRBV6-5 TGTGCCAGCAGTCATCCGGGGGGCCTCACAGATACGCAGTATTTT CASSHPGGLTDTQYF
NA NA TRBJ2-5 TRBV4-1 TGCGCCAGCAGCCAAGATATAAACTATCAAGAGACCCAGTACTTC CASSQDINYQETQYF
TRBD1 NA TRBJ2-7 TRBV5-5 TGTGCCAGCCTTCTCCCGGGACAGGTTTTCCACGAGCAGTACTTC CASLLPGQVFHEQYF
NA NA TRBJ1-6 TRBV27 TGTGCCAGCAGTTTATTCATGGGGGGGTCCTATAATTCCCCCCTCCACTTT CASSLFMGGSYNSPLHF
TRBD1 once TRBJ2-5 TRBV9 TGTGCCAGCAGCGGAACAGGGGCTCGAGAGACCCAGTACTTC CASSGTGARETQYF
NA NA TRBJ2-1 TRBV29-1 TGCAGCGTCGCCGCAGGGGACCGGGCGCTCCAGAGGTTCTTC CSVAAGDRALQRFF
NA NA TRBJ2-3 TRBV18 TGTGCCAGCTCACGGCGGGCCACAGATACGCAGTATTTT CASSRRATDTQYF
NA NA TRBJ1-3 TRBV9 TGTGCCAGCAGCTCAGGATCCTTACAGAGAGGAAACACCATATATTTT CASSSGSLQRGNTIYF
NA NA TRBJ2-5 TRBV4-2 TGTGCCAGCAGCCAAATAGGACTGGGTGAGACCCAGTACTTC CASSQIGLGETQYF
TRBD2 NA TRBJ2-1 TRBV7-2 TGTGCCAGCAGCTTAACGCTAGCGGGGGACAATGAGCAGTTCTTC CASSLTLAGDNEQFF
TRBD2 NA TRBJ2-4 TRBV19 TGTGCCAGTACCCGAGGGGAGGGGAGCATTCAGTACTTC CASTRGEGSIQYF
TRBD1 once TRBJ1-2 TRBV4-1 TGCGCCAGCAGCCAACCGGACAGGGCTGGCTACACCTTC CASSQPDRAGYTF
TRBD1 NA TRBJ2-2 TRBV6-5 TGTGCCAGCAGTTACCGGGGACAGGGTTCCTCCGGGGAGCTGTTTTTT CASSYRGQGSSGELFF
NA NA TRBJ2-3 TRBV11-1 TGTGCCACCAGCTTCCTTGCAGCAGATACGCAGTATTTT CATSFLAADTQYF
TRBD1 NA TRBJ1-5 TRBV2 TGTGCCAGCATGGGACAGGGCCTCAATCAGCCCCAGCATTTT CASMGQGLNQPQHF
NA NA TRBJ2-5 TRBV6-6 TGTGCCAGCAGTTATCCAGGACAGCGGTACCAAGAGACCCAGTACTTC CASSYPGQRYQETQYF
NA NA TRBJ2-7 TRBV7-3 TGTGCCAGCAGCCCTGGGGCTTACGAGCAGTACTTC CASSPGAYEQYF
NA NA TRBJ1-5 TRBV5-8 TGTGCCAGCAGCTCGGGACTTATGAGCAATCAGCCCCAGCATTTT CASSSGLMSNQPQHF
NA NA TRBJ1-5 TRBV7-9 TGTGCCAGCAGCCCGGGGGGCACCTTTAGCAATCAGCCCCAGCATTTT CASSPGGTFSNQPQHF
TRBD2 NA TRBJ2-2 TRBV10-3 TGTGCCATCAGTGACGCCGGGACTAGAGTTACCGGGGAGCTGTTTTTT CAISDAGTRVTGELFF
TRBD2 NA TRBJ2-1 TRBV11-2 TGTGCCAGCAGTAAGCGGGGGGCGGGGTACAATGAGCAGTTCTTC CASSKRGAGYNEQFF
TRBD2 once TRBJ2-5 TRBV5-4 TGTGCCAGCAGCCCACGGCTTCCTAGCGGAGAGACCCAGTACTTC CASSPRLPSGETQYF
NA NA TRBJ1-1 TRBV7-3 TGTGCCAGCAGCTTGAGACAGCAAAAAAACACTGAAGCTTTCTTT CASSLRQQKNTEAFF
NA NA TRBJ1-4 TRBV4-1 TGCGCCAGCAGCCAAGAAGGGAGGCGCGAAAAACTGTTTTTT CASSQEGRREKLFF
TRBD2 NA TRBJ2-7 TRBV13 TGTGCCAGCAGCTTAACAGCGGGGGGTCCATACGAGCAGTACTTC CASSLTAGGPYEQYF
TRBD2 NA TRBJ2-3 TRBV6-6 TGTGCCAGCAGGCTAGGACTAGTGTTCTCAGATACGCAGTATTTT CASRLGLVFSDTQYF
NA NA TRBJ1-3 TRBV12-5 TGTGCTAGTGGCACAGGCCTCTCTGGAAACACCATATATTTT CASGTGLSGNTIYF
TRBD2 once TRBJ2-5 TRBV4-1 TGCGCCAGCAGCGGACTAGCGGGGGGCCTATCCCAAGAGACCCAGTACTTC CASSGLAGGLSQETQYF
NA NA TRBJ1-5 TRBV19 TGTGCCAGTAACATAGGACAGACCAATCAGCCCCAGCATTTT CASNIGQTNQPQHF
TRBD1 NA TRBJ2-5 TRBV5-4 TGTGCCAGCAGCCTACCCGTTGACAGGGGGGAAGGGAAAGAGACCCAGTACTTC CASSLPVDRGEGKETQYF
NA NA TRBJ2-3 TRBV7-2 TGTGCCAGCAGCTTAGCGAGGGCCCAACCCACAGATACGCAGTATTTT CASSLARAQPTDTQYF
NA NA TRBJ2-3 TRBV2 TGTGCCAGCAGTGGTGGGACACCGAGCACAGATACGCAGTATTTT CASSGGTPSTDTQYF
TRBD1 NA TRBJ1-1 TRBV6-5 TGTGCCAGCAGATCCCGGGACAGGGGCTGGTTTGAAGCTTTCTTT CASRSRDRGWFEAFF
NA NA TRBJ2-7 TRBV6-1 TGTGCCAGCAGTGAAGGAAACGAGCAGTACTTC CASSEGNEQYF
TRBD2 NA TRBJ2-7 TRBV27 TGTGCCAGCAGTTTACTTCCGGGGGGAGAAAAAAGCTCCTACGAGCAGTACTTC CASSLLPGGEKSSYEQYF
NA NA TRBJ1-6 TRBV10-1 TGCGCCAGCAGTGAGTCGGGTCAGGGAAGAAAGGCCCCCAAAGGGTCACCCCTCCACTTT CASSESGQGRKAPKGSPLHF
TRBD1 NA TRBJ1-5 TRBV30 TGTGCCTGGACCGCCACAGGGGGAAATCCCCAGCATTTT CAWTATGGNPQHF
NA NA TRBJ1-2 TRBV5-4 TGTGCCAGCAGCTTGGCCGCGAAGCTAGATGGCTACACCTTC CASSLAAKLDGYTF
TRBD1 NA TRBJ1-1 TRBV5-1 TGCGCCAGCAGCTCGACTCCAGGGGGCGGAACTGAAGCTTTCTTT CASSSTPGGGTEAFF
NA few TRBJ1-1 TRBV19 TGTGCCAGTAGTAACACAGGGATAGCTGAAGCTTTCTTT CASSNTGIAEAFF